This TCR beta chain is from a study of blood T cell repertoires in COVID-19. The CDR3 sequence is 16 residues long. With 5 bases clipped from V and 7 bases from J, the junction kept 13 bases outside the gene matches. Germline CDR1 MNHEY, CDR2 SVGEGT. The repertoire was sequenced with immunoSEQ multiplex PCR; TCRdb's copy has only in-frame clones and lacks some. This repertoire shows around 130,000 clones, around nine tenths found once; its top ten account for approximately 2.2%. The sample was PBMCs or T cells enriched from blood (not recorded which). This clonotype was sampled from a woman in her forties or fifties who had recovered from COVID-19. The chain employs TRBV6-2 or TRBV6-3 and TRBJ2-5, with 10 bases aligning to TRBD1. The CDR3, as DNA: TGTGCCAGCAGTCCCATTAGGGACAGGGGAAGAGTGACCCAGTACTTC. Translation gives CASSPIRDRGRVTQYF.